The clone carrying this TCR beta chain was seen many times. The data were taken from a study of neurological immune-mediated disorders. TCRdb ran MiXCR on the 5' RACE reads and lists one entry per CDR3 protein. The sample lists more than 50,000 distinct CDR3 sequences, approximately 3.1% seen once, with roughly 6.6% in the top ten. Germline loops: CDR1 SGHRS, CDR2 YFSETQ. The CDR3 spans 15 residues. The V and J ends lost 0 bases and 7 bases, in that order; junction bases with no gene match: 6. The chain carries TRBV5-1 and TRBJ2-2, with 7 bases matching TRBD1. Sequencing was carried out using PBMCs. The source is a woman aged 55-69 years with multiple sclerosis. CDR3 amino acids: CASSLDRGVGGELFF. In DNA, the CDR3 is TGCGCCAGCAGCTTGGACAGGGGAGTTGGCGGGGAGCTGTTTTTT. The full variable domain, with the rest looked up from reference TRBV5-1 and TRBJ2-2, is KAGVTQTPRYLIKTRGQQVTLSCSPISGHRSVSWYQQTPGQGLQFLFEYFSETQRNKGNFPGRFSGRQFSNSRSEMNVSTLELGDSALYLCASSLDRGVGGELFFGEGSRLTVL.